This T cell receptor (beta chain) came from a study of blood T cell repertoires in COVID-19. CDR3 size: 13 residues. Germline V gene sequence: CDR1 LNHDA, CDR2 SQIVND (reference sequence). V shed 6 bases, J shed 7 bases, and the junction held 3 bases outside the gene matches. The assay was immunoSEQ multiplex PCR, and TCRdb's table has in-frame clones only and misses some. The sample has under 80,000 clones; approximately 80% are singletons. Specimen: peripheral blood. The chain couples TRBV19 to TRBJ1-5; 10 bases fit TRBD1. The source of this sequence is a man of 80 years or more with active or convalescent COVID-19. CDR3 in DNA: TGTGCCAGTAGGGACAGGGGGACCCAGCCCCAGCATTTT. Amino acids: CASRDRGTQPQHF.